This T cell receptor beta chain is drawn from a study of identical twins. From the 5' RACE reads, TCRdb called clonotypes with MiXCR, one entry per CDR3 protein. The sample includes 400,000 to 650,000 distinct CDR3 sequences, less than 25% of them seen just once. CDR3 length: 12 amino acids. V dropped 1 base and J dropped 8 bases, with 7 bases sitting between them. From germline, CDR1 is SGHRS and CDR2 YFSETQ. The table lists this clonotype with a count of one. This sample was shared with a second study, whose subject was T cells expressing NK-cell markers.

V gene TRBV5-1 combines with J gene TRBJ2-1; the D gene is possibly TRBD2 (6 bases). Sequencing input: CD4+ T cells sorted from blood. This receptor was identified in a woman under 30 in good health. CDR3 DNA: TGCGCCAGCAGCTTGTGGGACTATGAGCAGTTCTTC. As protein: CASSLWDYEQFF.